This TCR beta chain stems from a study of HIV-infected patients and healthy controls. Findings and caveats of the study: No HLA typing of donors was done in this study.

Concerning this clonotype itself: Its antigen is currently unknown.

Alpha and beta constant-region primers primed reverse transcription of about 500 ng RNA. Separate chain-specific third strand synthesis with multiplexing indices produced the alpha and beta libraries. TCRdb processed the 5' RACE reads anew with MiXCR; each CDR3 protein has one entry. The sample shows some 25,000 distinct CDR3 sequences, under 9% of them seen only once. Germline CDR1 MNHEY, CDR2 SVGAGI. This CDR3 has 15 amino acids. V lost 7 bases, J lost 6 bases, and 18 bases lay in between. Whole blood was used without fractionation, so all unsorted peripheral T cells were included. Peripheral blood, under 3 ml, was drawn for RNA extraction.

The clonotype comes from an adult in good health. The sample consisted of blood. This chain uses TRBV6-5 with TRBJ2-2; the D gene is possibly TRBD1 (6 bases). Written as DNA, the CDR3 is TGTGCCAGCACCAAAGACAGGAGAACGTCCGGGGAGCTGTTTTTT. This codes for CASTKDRRTSGELFF.